The clone carrying this T cell receptor beta chain was found a few times. The antigen is not known. The entry originates in a study of siplizumab effects on memory and regulatory T cells. On the study more broadly: Each responder-stimulator pair had a siplizumab about 0.98 ug/mL reaction and a drug-free control.

The CDR3 contains 12 residues. Looked up from germline, CDR1 is SNHLY and CDR2 is FYNNEI. V gave up 6 bases and J gave up 4 bases, with 10 bases separating them. TCRdb's table, derived via immunoSEQ multiplex PCR, lists solely in-frame clones and lacks some. The sample has around 9,500 clones, roughly two fifths seen once. Points from the study as a whole: Among mappable alloreactive CD4+ clones, the Treg-derived fraction averaged 68.8% with siplizumab versus approximately 26% in controls. Sequences below about 10^-5 frequency were poorly captured, and few alloreactive clones mapped to unstimulated subsets.

The authors cocultured the mixed lymphocyte reaction cells at 37 degrees C for about 6 days. CFSE tagged responder PBMCs, Violet Dye tagged stimulator PBMCs, and the cells were mixed 1:1. Sequencing was performed on CFSE-low (dividing) CD4+ T cells sorted from an allogeneic mixed lymphocyte reaction. The sequence derives from a human donor in good health; the cells came from an allogeneic mixed lymphocyte reaction. The rearrangement joins TRBV2 to TRBJ2-7; D remains ambiguous. This CDR3 reads CASSWTIYEQYF. In nucleotides, the CDR3 is TGTGCCAGCAGCTGGACGATATACGAGCAGTACTTC.